This T cell receptor beta chain was sequenced in a study of a mutant IDH1 vaccine in newly diagnosed glioma. Across the study: Vaccination was launched 4-6 weeks after radiotherapy alone, or with temozolomide cycles. A 62.5% male, approximately 38% female split and a mean age of about 44 years characterized treated patients. Those enrolled had earlier been treated with radiotherapy, temozolomide, or both, mostly both.

Regarding this clone: The antigen is not known.

Described time point: week 5, during vaccination. Mutant IDH1 20-mer peptide, at 300 ug, made up each vaccine dose, with topical imiquimod. Assay: immunoSEQ multiplex PCR; the TCRdb copy retains only in-frame clones and omits some. The data contain approximately 76,000 clones, roughly 90% of them singletons. The CDR3 runs 15 residues. The V end lost 5 bases, the J end lost 3 bases, and 14 bases lay between the germline ends. Germline V CDR1 and CDR2: SGHAT, FQNNGV. This receptor was identified in a woman between 50 and 59 years old with glioma. This chain connects TRBV11-2 to TRBJ1-3; the D gene is possibly TRBD1 (6 bases). The source was PBMCs, collected from a glioma patient whose treatment included an IDH1 peptide vaccine. CDR3: CASSLLRGGGNTIYF. CDR3 sequence (DNA): TGTGCCAGCAGCCTACTTAGGGGGGGTGGAAACACCATATATTTT.